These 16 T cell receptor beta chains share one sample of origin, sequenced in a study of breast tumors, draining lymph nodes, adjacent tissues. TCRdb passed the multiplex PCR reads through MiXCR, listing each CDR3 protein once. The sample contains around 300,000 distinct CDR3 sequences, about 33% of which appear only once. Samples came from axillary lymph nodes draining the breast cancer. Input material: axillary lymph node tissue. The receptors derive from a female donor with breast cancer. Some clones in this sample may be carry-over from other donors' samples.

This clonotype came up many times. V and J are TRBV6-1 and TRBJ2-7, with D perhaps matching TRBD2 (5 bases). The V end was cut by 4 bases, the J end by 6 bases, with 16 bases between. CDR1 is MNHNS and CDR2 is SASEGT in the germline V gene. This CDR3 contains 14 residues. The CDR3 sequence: CASSASRASFEQYF. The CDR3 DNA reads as TGTGCCAGCAGTGCTTCAAGGGCTAGCTTCGAGCAGTACTTC.

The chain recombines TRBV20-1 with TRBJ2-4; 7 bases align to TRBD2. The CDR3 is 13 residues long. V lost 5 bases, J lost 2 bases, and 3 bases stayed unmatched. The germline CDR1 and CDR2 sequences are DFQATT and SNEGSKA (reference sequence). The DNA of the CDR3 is TGCAGTGCTGGGCGGGAGTCCAAAAACATTCAGTACTTC. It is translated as CSAGRESKNIQYF.

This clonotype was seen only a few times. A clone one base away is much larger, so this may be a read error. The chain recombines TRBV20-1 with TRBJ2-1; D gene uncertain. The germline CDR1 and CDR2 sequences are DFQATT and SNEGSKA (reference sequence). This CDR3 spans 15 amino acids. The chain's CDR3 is CSAGRSSRSYNGQFF. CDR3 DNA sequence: TGCAGTGCTGGCCGTAGCAGCCGCTCCTACAATGGGCAGTTCTTC.

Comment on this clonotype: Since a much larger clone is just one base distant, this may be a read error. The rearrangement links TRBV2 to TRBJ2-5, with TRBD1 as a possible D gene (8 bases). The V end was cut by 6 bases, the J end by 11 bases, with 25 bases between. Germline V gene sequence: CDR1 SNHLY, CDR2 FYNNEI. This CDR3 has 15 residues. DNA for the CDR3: TGTGCCAGCAGCTTGGTCGGGACAGGCGGGAGTAGGCAGTACTTC. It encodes CASSLVGTGGSRQYF.

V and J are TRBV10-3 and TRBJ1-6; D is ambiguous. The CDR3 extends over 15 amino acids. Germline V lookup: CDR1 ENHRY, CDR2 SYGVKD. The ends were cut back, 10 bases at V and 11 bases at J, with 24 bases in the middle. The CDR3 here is CASSDRLTSNPPLHF. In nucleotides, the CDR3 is TGTGCCAGCAGCGACCGGCTCACTAGCAATCCACCCCTCCACTTT.

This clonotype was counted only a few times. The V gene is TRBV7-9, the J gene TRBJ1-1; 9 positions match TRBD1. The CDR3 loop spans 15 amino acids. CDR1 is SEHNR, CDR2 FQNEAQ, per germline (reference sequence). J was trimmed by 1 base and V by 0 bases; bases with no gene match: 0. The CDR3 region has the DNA TGTGCCAGCAGCTTAGCGGGACAGGGGAACACTGAAGCTTTCTTT. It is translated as CASSLAGQGNTEAFF. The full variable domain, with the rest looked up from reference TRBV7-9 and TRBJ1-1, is DTGVSQNPRHKITKRGQNVTFRCDPISEHNRLYWYRQTLGQGPEFLTYFQNEAQLEKSRLLSDRFSAERPKGSFSTLEIQRTEQGDSAMYLCASSLAGQGNTEAFFGQGTRLTVV.

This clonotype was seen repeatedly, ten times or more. CDR3 protein: CASRGNSGRATDTQYF. The DNA for the CDR3 is TGTGCCAGTAGGGGGAATAGCGGGAGGGCCACAGATACGCAGTATTTT. The V call is TRBV19, the J call TRBJ2-3; 11 nucleotides align to TRBD2. The CDR3 contains 16 residues. Germline V gives CDR1 LNHDA, CDR2 SQIVND (reference sequence). V gave up 6 bases and J gave up 2 bases; unmatched junction bases: 7.

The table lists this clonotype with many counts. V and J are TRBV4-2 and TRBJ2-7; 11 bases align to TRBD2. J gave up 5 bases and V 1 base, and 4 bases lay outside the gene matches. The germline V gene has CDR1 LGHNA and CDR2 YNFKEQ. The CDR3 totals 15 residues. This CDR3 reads CASSQGLAGGNEQYF. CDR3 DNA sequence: TGTGCCAGCAGCCAAGGGCTAGCGGGGGGCAACGAGCAGTACTTC.

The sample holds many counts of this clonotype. CDR3 DNA: TGTGCCAGCAGCCAAGATCGGGTGGGGGCAGATACGCAGTATTTT. Translating it yields CASSQDRVGADTQYF. J is TRBJ2-3 and V is TRBV4-2; D could derive from TRBD1 or TRBD2 (5 bases each). This CDR3 contains 15 residues. The V end lost 0 bases, the J end lost 4 bases, and 11 bases lay between the germline ends. Germline assignment: CDR1 LGHNA and CDR2 YNFKEQ.

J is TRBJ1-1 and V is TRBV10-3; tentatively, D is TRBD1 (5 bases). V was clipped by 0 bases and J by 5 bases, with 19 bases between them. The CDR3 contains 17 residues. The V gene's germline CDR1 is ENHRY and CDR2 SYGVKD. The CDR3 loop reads CAISESKGGWGGTEAFF. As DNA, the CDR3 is TGTGCCATCAGTGAGTCGAAGGGCGGATGGGGGGGGACTGAAGCTTTCTTT.

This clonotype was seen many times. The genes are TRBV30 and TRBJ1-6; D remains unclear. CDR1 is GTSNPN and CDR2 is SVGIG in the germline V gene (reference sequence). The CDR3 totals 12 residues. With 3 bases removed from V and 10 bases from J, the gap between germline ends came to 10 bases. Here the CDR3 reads CAWRAPMSPLHF. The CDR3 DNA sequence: TGTGCCTGGAGGGCCCCCATGTCACCCCTCCACTTT.

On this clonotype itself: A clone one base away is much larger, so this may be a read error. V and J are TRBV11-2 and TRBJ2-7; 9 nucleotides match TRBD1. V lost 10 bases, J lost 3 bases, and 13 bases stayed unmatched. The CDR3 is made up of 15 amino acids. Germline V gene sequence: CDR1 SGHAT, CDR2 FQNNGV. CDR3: CATQGQGVAHYEQYF. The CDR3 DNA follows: TGTGCCACCCAGGGACAGGGCGTAGCTCACTACGAGCAGTACTTC. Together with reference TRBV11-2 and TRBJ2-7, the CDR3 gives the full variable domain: EAGVAQSPRYKIIEKRQSVAFWCNPISGHATLYWYQQILGQGPKLLIQFQNNGVVDDSQLPKDRFSAERLKGVDSTLKIQPAKLEDSAVYLCATQGQGVAHYEQYFGPGTRLTVT.

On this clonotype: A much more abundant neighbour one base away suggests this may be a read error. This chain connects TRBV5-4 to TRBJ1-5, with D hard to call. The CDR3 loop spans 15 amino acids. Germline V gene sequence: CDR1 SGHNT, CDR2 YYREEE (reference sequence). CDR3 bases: TGTGTCAGCAGCCCGGATCCGTATAGCAATCAGCCCCAGCATTTT. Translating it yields CVSSPDPYSNQPQHF.

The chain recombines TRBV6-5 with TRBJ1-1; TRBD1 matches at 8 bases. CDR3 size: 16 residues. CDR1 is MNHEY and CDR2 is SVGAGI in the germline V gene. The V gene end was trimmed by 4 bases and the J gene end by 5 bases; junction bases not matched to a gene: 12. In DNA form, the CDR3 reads TGTGCCAGCAGTTCGCAGACCTCAGGGGGCAGGACTGAAGCTTTCTTT. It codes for CASSSQTSGGRTEAFF.

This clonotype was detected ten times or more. As DNA, the CDR3 is TGCAGCGTCCGCGGGGGAGGCACAGATACGCAGTATTTT. Protein sequence: CSVRGGGTDTQYF. The rearrangement links TRBV29-1 to TRBJ2-3, with 7 bases aligning to TRBD2. CDR1 SQVTM and CDR2 ANQGSEA come from the germline V gene. The CDR3 sequence is 13 residues long. J was trimmed by 1 base and V by 6 bases; bases with no gene match: 4.

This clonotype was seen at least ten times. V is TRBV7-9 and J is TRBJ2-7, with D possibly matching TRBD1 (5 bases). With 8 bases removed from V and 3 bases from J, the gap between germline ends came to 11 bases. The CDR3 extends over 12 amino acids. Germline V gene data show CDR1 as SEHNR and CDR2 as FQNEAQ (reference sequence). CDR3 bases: TGTGCCAGCCGCAGGGAAGGCTACGAGCAGTACTTC. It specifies CASRREGYEQYF.